The T cell receptor beta chain described here comes from a study of T-cell reconstitution after alpha-beta-depleted transplantation in children. The study's findings and limits: The study traced high day-60 TCRbeta diversity in some patients to surviving recipient T cells and thymic progenitors. As was reported, about two months after transplant, alpha-beta T cells came from several hundred expanded graft clones. T cells produced anew were the main source of T-cell counts and diversity one year after transplant.

At least ten counts were recorded for this clonotype. Its antigen is undetermined. The CDR3 spans 14 residues. Germline V gene data show CDR1 as DFQATT and CDR2 as SNEGSKA (reference sequence). Trimming took 0 bases from V and 4 from J, leaving 13 bases between them. A TCRbeta library incorporating unique molecular identifiers was prepared. TCRdb called the PCR reads again in MiXCR, with one record for every CDR3 protein. The table shows 250,000 to 300,000 distinct CDR3 sequences, with around 10% occurring only once. The chain recombines TRBV20-1 with TRBJ2-7; no clear D gene. The TCR was taken from a male patient aged 2-15 years who had a stem cell transplant for chronic granulomatous disease, so the T cells may come from the graft donor. This sample comprised peripheral blood, obtained 180 days after TCRalphabeta/CD19-depleted stem cell transplant. The CDR3 sequence is CSARDVSGTYEQYF. Here the CDR3 DNA reads TGCAGTGCTAGAGATGTCAGTGGAACTTACGAGCAGTACTTC.